This T cell receptor (beta chain) was identified in a study of T cells after yellow fever vaccination. Regarding the study as a whole: Compared with primary, the secondary response was weaker and peaked at day 5, not 15.

Note on this clonotype: Its antigen remains unidentified.

TCRdb reprocessed the 5' RACE reads with MiXCR, giving one entry per CDR3 protein. The sample includes a few hundred thousand distinct CDR3 sequences, approximately 19% of them seen just once. CDR3 length: 16 residues. The germline gives CDR1 SGHKS, CDR2 YYEKEE (reference sequence). The V end lost 4 bases, the J end lost 6 bases, and 22 bases lay between the germline ends. The rearrangement joins TRBV5-5 to TRBJ1-1; the D gene is possibly TRBD1 (6 bases). The sequencing used PBMCs, collected before the yellow fever booster vaccination. The sequence was collected from a man aged 18 to 29 who received the YFV17D yellow fever vaccine. The CDR3: CASSPPGAFEVSEAFF. The CDR3 nucleotides read TGTGCCAGCAGCCCCCCGGGGGCATTTGAGGTGTCTGAAGCTTTCTTT.